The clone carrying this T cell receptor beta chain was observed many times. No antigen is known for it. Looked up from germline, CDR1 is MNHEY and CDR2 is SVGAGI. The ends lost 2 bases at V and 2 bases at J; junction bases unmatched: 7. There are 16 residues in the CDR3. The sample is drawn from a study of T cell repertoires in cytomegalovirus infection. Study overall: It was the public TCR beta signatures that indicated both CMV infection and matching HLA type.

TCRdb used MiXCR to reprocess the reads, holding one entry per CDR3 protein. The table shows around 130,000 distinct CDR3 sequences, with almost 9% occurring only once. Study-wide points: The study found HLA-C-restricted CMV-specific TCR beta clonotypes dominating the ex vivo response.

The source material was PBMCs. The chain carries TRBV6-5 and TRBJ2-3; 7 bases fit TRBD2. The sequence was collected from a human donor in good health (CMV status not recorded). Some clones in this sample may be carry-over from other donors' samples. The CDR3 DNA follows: TGTGCCAGCAGTTACGGGTGGGGGGGACTCACAGATACGCAGTATTTT. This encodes CASSYGWGGLTDTQYF.